This TCR beta chain was documented in a study of cytomegalovirus exposure and HLA in healthy donors. Study context: The roughly 130 validation repertoires used the same platform as the roughly 670 first-cohort repertoires (as reported by a later analysis).

Germline loops: CDR1 MNHEY, CDR2 SMNVEV (reference sequence). Trimming at V came to 5 bases and at J to 4 bases, leaving 15 bases not matched to a gene. The CDR3 length is 18 residues. With regard to this clone: Its specificity is unknown.

Separate from the roughly 700-subject first cohort, the approximately 120-subject validation cohort was the one that the donors belonged to. Sequencing was performed with immunoSEQ multiplex PCR; in TCRdb, only in-frame clones are kept and a portion is missing. This sample yields a few hundred thousand clones, of which roughly 85% are seen a single time; over 0.8% belongs to the top ten. Study-level findings and limits: Cytomegalovirus association was listed for about 180 TCR beta chains.

The chain combines TRBV27 with TRBJ1-1; 11 positions agree with TRBD1. The source is a woman younger than 35 in good health and CMV-seronegative. The sequencing input was PBMCs. The CDR3 is CASSTNGQGAGGGTEAFF. As DNA, the CDR3 is TGTGCCAGCAGTACTAACGGACAGGGGGCCGGAGGGGGCACTGAAGCTTTCTTT.